The source of this T cell receptor (beta chain) is a study of T cell responses to AZD1222 COVID-19 vaccine. The study's findings and limits: Spike-specific TCR repertoires showed rising breadth and depth after two AZD1222 doses. Females made up more of the donors, who were largely white British, and clonal diversity may have come out too low.

Some clones are missing from TCRdb's copy, which holds only in-frame ones; the method was immunoSEQ multiplex PCR. The sample contains just over 150,000 clones, about 87% of which appear only once. About this clone: What it recognizes is unknown.

The sequence was collected from an adult who received the AZD1222 COVID-19 vaccine. This sample comprised peripheral blood, obtained 28 days after the second AZD1222 dose.

The CDR3 DNA is TGTGCCAGCAGCCAAATGCAGCGGGAGAGCGCAGATACGCAGTATTTT. Translation gives CASSQMQRESADTQYF. The chain carries TRBV4-2 and TRBJ2-3; TRBD2 matches at 8 bases. V shed 2 bases and J 4 bases; nucleotides not matched to a gene: 8. The CDR3 spans 16 residues. In germline, CDR1 is LGHNA, CDR2 YNFKEQ.